The next 27 T cell receptor beta chains were all read from a single sample in a study of control samples from healthy donors and cancer patients. The protocol was immunoSEQ multiplex PCR, while the TCRdb copy is restricted to in-frame clones and leaves out a portion. The table shows about 130,000 clones, with 75% to 95% occurring only once. The source material was blood. These receptors all stem from a man aged 40-50 years in good health.

This sequence joins TRBV3-1 (or the pseudogene TRBV3-2) and TRBJ1-2; D ambiguous. This CDR3 contains 13 residues. The V gene's germline CDR1 is LGHDT and CDR2 YNNKEL (reference sequence). With 0 bases removed from V and 3 bases from J, the gap between germline ends came to 5 bases. The DNA for the CDR3 is TGTGCCAGCAGCCAAGACAGTTACTATGGCTACACCTTC. This translates into CASSQDSYYGYTF.

This CDR3 is CASSLAKIGTANFYNEQFF. DNA of the CDR3: TGTGCCAGCAGCTTAGCGAAGATTGGGACGGCTAATTTCTACAATGAGCAGTTCTTC. The gene calls are TRBV7-9 and TRBJ2-1; the D call may be TRBD1 or TRBD2 (5 bases each). Trimming left V 0 bases short and J 3 bases short, with 21 bases between. Germline CDR1 and CDR2: SEHNR and FQNEAQ (reference sequence). The CDR3 is made up of 19 amino acids.

This chain joins TRBV29-1 and TRBJ2-7; D remains ambiguous. Germline V CDR1 and CDR2: SQVTM, ANQGSEA. This CDR3 has 11 residues. Trimming took 6 bases from V and 3 from J, leaving 9 bases between them. This chain's CDR3 is CSVWLGYEQYF. Here the CDR3 DNA reads TGCAGCGTCTGGCTCGGCTACGAGCAGTACTTC.

The CDR3 loop is CASTRGLTNEKLFF. The CDR3 DNA sequence: TGTGCCAGCACTCGAGGGCTTACTAATGAAAAACTGTTTTTT. This rearrangement joins TRBV5-6 to TRBJ1-4; D is ambiguous. The CDR3 totals 14 residues. The germline V gene encodes CDR1 SGHDT and CDR2 YYEEEE. Trimming took off 6 bases at V and 2 bases at J, with 11 bases between the two ends.

This chain uses TRBV27 with TRBJ1-1; D gene ambiguous. The CDR3 consists of 16 residues. From germline, CDR1 is MNHEY and CDR2 SMNVEV (reference sequence). V lost 0 bases, J lost 5 bases, and 16 bases lay in between. The CDR3 protein is CASSLSHPRVGTEAFF. Here the CDR3 DNA reads TGTGCCAGCAGTTTATCCCATCCTCGGGTTGGGACTGAAGCTTTCTTT.

The rearrangement uses TRBV18 and TRBJ1-4; D is unresolved. The CDR3 spans 14 residues. Trimming took 6 bases from V and 0 from J, leaving 8 bases between them. Germline V lookup: CDR1 KGHSH, CDR2 LQKENI. The CDR3 here is CASSWTATNEKLFF. The DNA for the CDR3 is TGTGCCAGCTCGTGGACGGCAACTAATGAAAAACTGTTTTTT.

V usage is TRBV19 and J usage is TRBJ2-3, with TRBD2 matching 8 bases. Germline V gene data show CDR1 as LNHDA and CDR2 as SQIVND (reference sequence). The V gene end was trimmed by 7 bases and the J gene end by 2 bases; junction bases not matched to a gene: 8. The CDR3 runs to 15 residues. The CDR3: CASTLIAGSTDTQYF. CDR3 nucleotides: TGTGCCAGTACCCTTATAGCGGGGTCCACAGATACGCAGTATTTT.

This clone was observed a single time. The chain has TRBV5-5 and TRBJ2-7; D is uncertain. The germline V and J ends were trimmed by 4 bases and 3 bases, with 17 bases remaining between them. The CDR3 is 15 residues long. Germline CDR1 reads SGHKS; CDR2 reads YYEKEE (reference sequence). CDR3 sequence (DNA): TGTGCCAGCAGCGTCGGGCCTCTAGTTGACTACGAGCAGTACTTC. Its protein is CASSVGPLVDYEQYF.

The chain is built from TRBV7-8 and TRBJ2-7; D is perhaps TRBD2 (6 bases). V shed 4 bases and J shed 2 bases, with 15 bases lying between them. CDR3 length: 15 amino acids. The germline CDR1 and CDR2 sequences are SGHVS and FQNEAQ. DNA of the CDR3: TGTGCCAGCAGCTCCCACGGGGGACGGCCCTACGAGCAGTACTTC. As protein: CASSSHGGRPYEQYF.

CDR3 coding DNA: TGTGCCAGCAGTTACTCGTTCGGGGTCGGCTACACCTTC. This translates into CASSYSFGVGYTF. The chain carries TRBV6-5 and TRBJ1-2, with no clear D. Germline lookup yields CDR1 MNHEY and CDR2 SVGAGI. Trimming took off 0 bases at V and 8 bases at J, with 10 bases between the two ends. There are 13 residues in the CDR3.

The V and J genes are TRBV27 and TRBJ1-6; 8 bases agree with TRBD1. The germline gives CDR1 MNHEY, CDR2 SMNVEV (reference sequence). The V gene end was trimmed by 5 bases and the J gene end by 6 bases; junction bases not matched to a gene: 3. The CDR3 has 14 amino acids. The CDR3 spells CASSPGQGNSPLHF. The CDR3 region has the DNA TGTGCCAGCAGTCCCGGACAGGGTAATTCACCCCTCCACTTT.

This clone is a singleton in its sample. The J gene is TRBJ1-1, the V gene TRBV29-1; 7 bases map to TRBD1. The CDR3 has 12 residues. Germline loops: CDR1 SQVTM, CDR2 ANQGSEA. Trimming at V came to 8 bases and at J to 5 bases, leaving 8 bases not matched to a gene. CDR3 region: CSTQTGRTEAFF. The CDR3 DNA is TGCAGCACCCAGACAGGGAGGACTGAAGCTTTCTTT.

This clone was observed a single time. The J gene is TRBJ1-2, the V gene TRBV5-1, with D uncertain. CDR3 length equals 13 residues. Looked up from germline, CDR1 is SGHRS and CDR2 is YFSETQ. V was pared by 0 bases and J by 6 bases, with 9 bases between. The CDR3 protein is CASSLVGSDGYTF. DNA for the CDR3: TGCGCCAGCAGCTTGGTGGGTTCGGATGGCTACACCTTC.

This clone appeared a few times. The chain uses TRBV5-1 and TRBJ2-5, with TRBD1 identical over 9 bases. Germline V gene sequence: CDR1 SGHRS, CDR2 YFSETQ. The J segment lost 4 bases and the V segment lost 0 bases, leaving 7 bases of the junction unmatched. The CDR3 runs to 16 residues. CDR3 sequence: CASSLAGQGGGETQYF. The CDR3 DNA reads TGCGCCAGCAGCTTGGCGGGACAGGGAGGTGGAGAGACCCAGTACTTC.

V and J are TRBV5-8 and TRBJ2-1; 8 bases line up with TRBD1. Trimming removed 4 bases from V and 5 bases from J; junction bases left unmatched: 8. The CDR3 totals 15 residues. Germline values: CDR1 SGHTS, CDR2 YDEGEE. In nucleotides, the CDR3 is TGTGCCAGCAGCCCGGGGACAGGTACGGACAATGAGCAGTTCTTC. As protein: CASSPGTGTDNEQFF.

This chain uses TRBV19 with TRBJ1-3; unclear D gene. The germline V gene encodes CDR1 LNHDA and CDR2 SQIVND (reference sequence). The CDR3 runs 18 residues. V gave up 0 bases and J gave up 0 bases, with 15 bases separating them. CDR3 sequence reads: CASSIDATGIGSGNTIYF. Written as DNA, the CDR3 is TGTGCCAGTAGTATAGATGCGACGGGGATAGGCTCTGGAAACACCATATATTTT.

V usage is TRBV4-1 and J usage is TRBJ1-5, with D unclear. This CDR3 region has 14 residues. Deletions cut 0 bases from V and 9 bases from J, with 12 bases between. Germline lookup yields CDR1 MGHRA and CDR2 YSYEKL. The CDR3 region has the DNA TGCGCCAGCAGCCAAGACAGGTCGTTCGCGCCCCAGCATTTT. This encodes CASSQDRSFAPQHF.

The chain recombines TRBV6-5 with TRBJ1-3; the D is unclear. The germline V gene encodes CDR1 MNHEY and CDR2 SVGAGI. V gave up 5 bases and J gave up 0 bases, with 5 bases separating them. The CDR3 extends over 13 amino acids. This CDR3 is CASSQNSGNTIYF. For the CDR3, the DNA is TGTGCCAGCAGTCAGAACTCTGGAAACACCATATATTTT.

The gene calls are TRBV14 and TRBJ1-2; perhaps TRBD1 as D (6 bases). CDR1 is SGHDN, CDR2 FVKESK, per germline. The ends were cut back, 0 bases at V and 0 bases at J, with 17 bases in the middle. CDR3 length equals 18 residues. The CDR3 DNA sequence: TGTGCCAGCAGCCAAGATCTCAGGACAGCCACCCCTAACTATGGCTACACCTTC. Amino acids: CASSQDLRTATPNYGYTF. The full variable domain, its missing parts supplied by reference TRBV14 and TRBJ1-2, is EAGVTQFPSHSVIEKGQTVTLRCDPISGHDNLYWYRRVMGKEIKFLLHFVKESKQDESGMPNNRFLAERTGGTYSTLKVQPAELEDSGVYFCASSQDLRTATPNYGYTFGSGTRLTVV.

The genes are TRBV4-1 and TRBJ1-3, with no clear D. The germline CDR1 and CDR2 sequences are MGHRA and YSYEKL. The CDR3 has 15 amino acids. The V end was cut by 0 bases, the J end by 2 bases, with 8 bases between. CDR3 region: CASSQEKGAGNTIYF. The DNA of the CDR3 is TGCGCCAGCAGCCAAGAGAAGGGTGCTGGAAACACCATATATTTT.

The gene calls are TRBV15 and TRBJ1-2, with D unclear. The germline gives CDR1 LNHNV, CDR2 YYDKDF (reference sequence). The CDR3 length is 12 residues. Trimming shortened V by 1 base and J by 6 bases, and 6 bases separated the two germline ends. The CDR3 sequence: CATSRGGNGYTF. CDR3 nucleotides: TGTGCCACCAGCAGAGGAGGGAATGGCTACACCTTC.

CDR3 loop: CASSDVAGGDTQYF. Written as DNA, the CDR3 is TGTGCCAGCAGTGACGTGGCGGGGGGAGATACGCAGTATTTT. This chain joins TRBV2 and TRBJ2-3; 8 bases match TRBD2. The CDR3 has 14 residues. V shed 3 bases and J 5 bases; nucleotides not matched to a gene: 4. Per the germline V gene, CDR1 is SNHLY and CDR2 is FYNNEI.

The chain combines TRBV11-3 with TRBJ1-2; TRBD1 aligns across 9 bases. V shed 3 bases, J shed 0 bases, and the junction held 2 bases outside the gene matches. The CDR3 length is 15 residues. Looked up from germline, CDR1 is SGHNT and CDR2 is YENEEA. CDR3 residues: CASSLGDRANYGYTF. The CDR3 DNA sequence: TGTGCCAGCAGCTTGGGGGACAGGGCTAACTATGGCTACACCTTC.

V is TRBV15 and J is TRBJ1-5; D is possibly TRBD1 (6 bases). The CDR3 totals 13 residues. The ends were cut back, 2 bases at V and 9 bases at J, with 11 bases in the middle. Germline V lookup: CDR1 LNHNV, CDR2 YYDKDF (reference sequence). The CDR3 sequence: CATSRPQGWPQHF. CDR3 coding DNA: TGTGCCACCAGCAGACCACAGGGATGGCCCCAGCATTTT.

The chain recombines TRBV6-5 with TRBJ1-6; TRBD1 agrees at 8 bases. V was clipped by 8 bases and J by 10 bases; unmatched bases: 10. Germline V gene lookup returns CDR1 MNHEY and CDR2 SVGAGI. CDR3 length equals 14 residues. The CDR3 coding sequence is TGTGCCAGCGAGCGGGACAGGTTTAGGTCACCCCTCCACTTT. As protein: CASERDRFRSPLHF.

The chain is built from TRBV5-1 and TRBJ1-1, with D hard to call. Germline assignment: CDR1 SGHRS and CDR2 YFSETQ. V gave up 0 bases and J gave up 4 bases, with 13 bases separating them. The CDR3 extends over 15 amino acids. The chain's CDR3 is CASSLGLAYGTEAFF. For the CDR3, the DNA is TGCGCCAGCAGCTTGGGTCTCGCGTACGGCACTGAAGCTTTCTTT.

The rearrangement links TRBV10-2 to TRBJ1-1; possibly TRBD1 for D (5 bases). Germline V lookup: CDR1 WSHSY, CDR2 SAAADI. This CDR3 spans 11 amino acids. V was shortened by 1 base and J by 10 bases, with 7 bases between the two germline ends. CDR3 region: CASSEWGPAFF. CDR3 nucleotides: TGCGCCAGCAGTGAGTGGGGCCCAGCTTTCTTT.